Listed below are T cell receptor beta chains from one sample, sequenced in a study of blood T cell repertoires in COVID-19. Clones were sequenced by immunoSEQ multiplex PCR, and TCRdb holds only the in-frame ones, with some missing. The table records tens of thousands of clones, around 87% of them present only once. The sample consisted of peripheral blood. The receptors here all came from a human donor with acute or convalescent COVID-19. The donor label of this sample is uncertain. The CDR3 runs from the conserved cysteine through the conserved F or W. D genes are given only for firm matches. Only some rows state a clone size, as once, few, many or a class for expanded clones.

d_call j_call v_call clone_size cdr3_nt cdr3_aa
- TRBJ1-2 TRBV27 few TGTGCCAGCAGTGCCGATTACTTTAACTATGGCTACACCTTC CASSADYFNYGYTF
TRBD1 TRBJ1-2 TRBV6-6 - TGTGCCAGCCACACCGTTCGGACAGGGGACTATGGCTACACCTTC CASHTVRTGDYGYTF
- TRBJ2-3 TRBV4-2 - TGTGCCAGCAGCCAATATGCGGGACAGACTAGCACAGATACGCAGTATTTT CASSQYAGQTSTDTQYF
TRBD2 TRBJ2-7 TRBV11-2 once TGTGCCAGCAGCCGCGCCGGGTGGGAGGGATACGAGCAGTACTTC CASSRAGWEGYEQYF
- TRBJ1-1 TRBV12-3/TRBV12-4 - TGTGCCAGCAGTTTAGGACGAGCGACTGAAGCTTTCTTT CASSLGRATEAFF
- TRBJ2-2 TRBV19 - TGTGCCAGTAGGGTAGCGCGAAAAACAAACACCGGGGAGCTGTTTTTT CASRVARKTNTGELFF
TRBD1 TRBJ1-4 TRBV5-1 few TGCGCCAGCAGCTTGAAGGGACAGGGTGGTAATGAAAAACTGTTTTTT CASSLKGQGGNEKLFF
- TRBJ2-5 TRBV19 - TGTGCCAGTAGTATAGTCAGGGTCGGTGGATTAGAGACCCAGTACTTC CASSIVRVGGLETQYF
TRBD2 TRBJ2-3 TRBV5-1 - TGCGCCAGCAGCTCGGGACTAGCGGGTACGACTAGCACAGATACGCAGTATTTT CASSSGLAGTTSTDTQYF
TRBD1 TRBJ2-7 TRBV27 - TGTGCCAGCAGTTTACAGGGGGCAGACTACGAGCAGTACTTC CASSLQGADYEQYF
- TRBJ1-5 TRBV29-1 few TGCAGCGTTGCCACAGGATGGCCCCAGCCCCAGCATTTT CSVATGWPQPQHF
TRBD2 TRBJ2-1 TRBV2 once TGTGCCAGCAGTTCACTAGCGGAAATTGGCGATGAGCAGTTCTTC CASSSLAEIGDEQFF
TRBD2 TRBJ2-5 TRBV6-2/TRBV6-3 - TGTGCCAGCAGCCCTCGAGCCGCGGGGGGGCCAGAGACCCAGTACTTC CASSPRAAGGPETQYF
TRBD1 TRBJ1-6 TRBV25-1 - TGTGCCAGCAGTGGGACAGGGACGGCACGAGCACCCCTCCACTTT CASSGTGTARAPLHF